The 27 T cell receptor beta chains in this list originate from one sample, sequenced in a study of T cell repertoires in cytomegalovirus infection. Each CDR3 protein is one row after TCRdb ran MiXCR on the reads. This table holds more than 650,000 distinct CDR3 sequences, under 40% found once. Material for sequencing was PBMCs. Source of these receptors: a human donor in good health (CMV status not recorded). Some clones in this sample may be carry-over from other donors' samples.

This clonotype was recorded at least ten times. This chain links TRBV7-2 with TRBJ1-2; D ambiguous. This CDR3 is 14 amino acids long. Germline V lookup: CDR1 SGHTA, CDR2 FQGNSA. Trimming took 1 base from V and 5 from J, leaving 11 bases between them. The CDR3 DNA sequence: TGTGCCAGCAGCTTAGGAAGGACGGATTATGGCTACACCTTC. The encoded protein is CASSLGRTDYGYTF.

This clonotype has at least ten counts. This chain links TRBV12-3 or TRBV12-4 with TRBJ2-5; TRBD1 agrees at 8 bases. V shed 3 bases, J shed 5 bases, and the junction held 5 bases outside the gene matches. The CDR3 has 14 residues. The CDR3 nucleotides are TGTGCCAGCAGTTTCCGGGACAGGACGGAGACCCAGTACTTC. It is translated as CASSFRDRTETQYF.

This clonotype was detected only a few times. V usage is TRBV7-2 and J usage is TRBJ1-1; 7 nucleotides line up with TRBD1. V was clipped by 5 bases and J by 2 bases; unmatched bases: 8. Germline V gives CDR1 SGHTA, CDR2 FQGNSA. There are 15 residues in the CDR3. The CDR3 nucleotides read TGTGCCAGCAGCGCGATGACAGGGAGCAACACTGAAGCTTTCTTT. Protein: CASSAMTGSNTEAFF.

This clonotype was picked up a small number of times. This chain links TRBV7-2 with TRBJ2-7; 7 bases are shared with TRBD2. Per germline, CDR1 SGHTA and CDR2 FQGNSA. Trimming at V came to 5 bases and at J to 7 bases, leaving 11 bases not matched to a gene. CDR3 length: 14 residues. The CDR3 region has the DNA TGTGCCAGCAGCCTTAAGCTGGCTAGCGGTGAGCAGTACTTC. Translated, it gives CASSLKLASGEQYF. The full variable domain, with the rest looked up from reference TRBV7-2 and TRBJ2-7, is GAGVSQSPSNKVTEKGKDVELRCDPISGHTALYWYRQSLGQGLEFLIYFQGNSAPDKSGLPSDRFSAERTGGSVSTLTIQRTQQEDSAVYLCASSLKLASGEQYFGPGTRLTVT.

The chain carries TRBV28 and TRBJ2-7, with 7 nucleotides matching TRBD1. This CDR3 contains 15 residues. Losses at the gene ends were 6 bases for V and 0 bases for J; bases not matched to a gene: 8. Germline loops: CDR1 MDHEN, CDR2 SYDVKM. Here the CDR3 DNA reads TGTGCCAGCAGGGGCCGGGACAGAGGCTCCTACGAGCAGTACTTC. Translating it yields CASRGRDRGSYEQYF.

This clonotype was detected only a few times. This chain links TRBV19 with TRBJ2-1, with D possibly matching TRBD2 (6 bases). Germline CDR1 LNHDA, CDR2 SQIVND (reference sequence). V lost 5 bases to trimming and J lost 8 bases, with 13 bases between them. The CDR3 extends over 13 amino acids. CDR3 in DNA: TGTGCCAGTAGTGCGGGACTTACCGATGAGCAGTTCTTC. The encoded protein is CASSAGLTDEQFF.

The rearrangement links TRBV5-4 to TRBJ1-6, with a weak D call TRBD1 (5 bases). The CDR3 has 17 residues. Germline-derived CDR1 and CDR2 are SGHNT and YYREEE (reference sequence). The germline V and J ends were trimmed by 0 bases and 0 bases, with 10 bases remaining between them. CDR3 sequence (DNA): TGTGCCAGCAGCTTGGCCGGGGCCAGCTCCTATAATTCACCCCTCCACTTT. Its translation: CASSLAGASSYNSPLHF.

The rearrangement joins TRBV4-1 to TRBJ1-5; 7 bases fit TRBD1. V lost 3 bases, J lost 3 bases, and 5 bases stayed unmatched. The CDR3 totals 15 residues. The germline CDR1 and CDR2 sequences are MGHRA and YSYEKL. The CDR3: CASSHLDRDNQPQHF. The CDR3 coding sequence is TGCGCCAGCAGCCATCTCGACAGGGACAATCAGCCCCAGCATTTT.

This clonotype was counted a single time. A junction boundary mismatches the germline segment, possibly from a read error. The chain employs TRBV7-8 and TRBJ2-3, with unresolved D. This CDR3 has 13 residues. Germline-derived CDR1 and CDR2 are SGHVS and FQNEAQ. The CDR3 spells CASSVVATYTQYF. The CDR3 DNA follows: TGTGCCAGCAGCGTAGTGGCCACATATACGCAGTATTTT.

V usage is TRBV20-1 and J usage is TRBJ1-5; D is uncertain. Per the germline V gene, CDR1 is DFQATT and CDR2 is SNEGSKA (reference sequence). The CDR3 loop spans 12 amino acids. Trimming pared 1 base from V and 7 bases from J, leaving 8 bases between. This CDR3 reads CSARVDYQPQHF. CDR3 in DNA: TGCAGTGCTAGAGTCGATTACCAGCCCCAGCATTTT.

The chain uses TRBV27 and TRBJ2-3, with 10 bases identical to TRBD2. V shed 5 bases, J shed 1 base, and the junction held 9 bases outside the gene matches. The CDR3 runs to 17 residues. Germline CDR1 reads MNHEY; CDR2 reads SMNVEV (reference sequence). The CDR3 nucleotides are TGTGCCAGCAGTCCCGACCCCGGGACTAGCGGCACAGATACGCAGTATTTT. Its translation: CASSPDPGTSGTDTQYF.

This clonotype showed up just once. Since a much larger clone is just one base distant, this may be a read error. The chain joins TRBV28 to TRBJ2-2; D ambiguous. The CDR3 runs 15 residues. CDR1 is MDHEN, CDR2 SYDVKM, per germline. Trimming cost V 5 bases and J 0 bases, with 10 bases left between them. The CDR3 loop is CASSLPPANTGELFF. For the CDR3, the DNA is TGTGCCAGCAGTCTCCCCCCGGCGAACACCGGGGAGCTGTTTTTT. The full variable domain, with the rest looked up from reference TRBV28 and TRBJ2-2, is DVKVTQSSRYLVKRTGEKVFLECVQDMDHENMFWYRQDPGLGLRLIYFSYDVKMKEKGDIPEGYSVSREKKERFSLILESASTNQTSMYLCASSLPPANTGELFFGEGSRLTVL.

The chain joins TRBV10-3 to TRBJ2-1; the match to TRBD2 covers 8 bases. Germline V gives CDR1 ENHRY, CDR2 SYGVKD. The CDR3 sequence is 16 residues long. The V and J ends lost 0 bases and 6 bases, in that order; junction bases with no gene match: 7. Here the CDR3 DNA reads TGTGCCATCAGTGAGTCCCCCAGCGGGGGAGGCAATGAGCAGTTCTTC. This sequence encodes CAISESPSGGGNEQFF.

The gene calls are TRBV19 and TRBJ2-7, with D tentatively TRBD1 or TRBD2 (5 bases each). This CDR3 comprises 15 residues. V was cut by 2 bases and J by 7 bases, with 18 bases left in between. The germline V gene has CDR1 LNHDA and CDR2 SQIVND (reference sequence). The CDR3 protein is CASSISGPLEGEQYF. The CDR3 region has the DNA TGTGCCAGTAGTATATCAGGACCTTTAGAGGGGGAGCAGTACTTC.

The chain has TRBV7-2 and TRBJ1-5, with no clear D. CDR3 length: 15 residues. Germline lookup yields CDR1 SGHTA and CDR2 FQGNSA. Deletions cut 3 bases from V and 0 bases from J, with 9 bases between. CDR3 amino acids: CASSFSDGSNQPQHF. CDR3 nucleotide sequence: TGTGCCAGCAGCTTCTCGGACGGTAGCAATCAGCCCCAGCATTTT. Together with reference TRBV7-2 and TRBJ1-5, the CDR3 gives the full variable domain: GAGVSQSPSNKVTEKGKDVELRCDPISGHTALYWYRQSLGQGLEFLIYFQGNSAPDKSGLPSDRFSAERTGGSVSTLTIQRTQQEDSAVYLCASSFSDGSNQPQHFGDGTRLSIL.

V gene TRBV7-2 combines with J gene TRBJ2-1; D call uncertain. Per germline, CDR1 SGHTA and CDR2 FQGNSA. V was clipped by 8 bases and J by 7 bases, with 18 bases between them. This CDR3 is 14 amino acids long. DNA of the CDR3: TGTGCCAGCCTCAAACATGGTCGGGTGAATGAGCAGTTCTTC. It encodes CASLKHGRVNEQFF.

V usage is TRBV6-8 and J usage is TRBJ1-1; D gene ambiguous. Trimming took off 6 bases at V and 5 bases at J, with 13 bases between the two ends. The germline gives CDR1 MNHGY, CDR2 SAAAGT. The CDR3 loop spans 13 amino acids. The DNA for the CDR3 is TGTGCCAGCAGACTCTCCGTGCGTACTGAAGCTTTCTTT. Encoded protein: CASRLSVRTEAFF.

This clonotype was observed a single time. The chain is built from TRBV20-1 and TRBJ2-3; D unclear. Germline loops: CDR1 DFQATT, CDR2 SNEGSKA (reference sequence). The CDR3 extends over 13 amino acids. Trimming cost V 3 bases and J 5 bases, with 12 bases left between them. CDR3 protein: CSARSQFKDTQYF. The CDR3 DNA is TGCAGTGCTAGGTCCCAGTTTAAAGATACGCAGTATTTT.

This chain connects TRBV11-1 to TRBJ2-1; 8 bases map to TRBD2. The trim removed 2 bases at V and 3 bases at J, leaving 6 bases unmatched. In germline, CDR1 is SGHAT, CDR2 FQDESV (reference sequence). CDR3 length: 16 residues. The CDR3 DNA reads TGTGCCAGCAGCTTACAGGTTAGCGGGGTCTACAATGAGCAGTTCTTC. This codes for CASSLQVSGVYNEQFF. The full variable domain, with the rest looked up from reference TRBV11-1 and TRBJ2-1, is EAEVAQSPRYKITEKSQAVAFWCDPISGHATLYWYRQILGQGPELLVQFQDESVVDDSQLPKDRFSAERLKGVDSTLKIQPAELGDSAMYLCASSLQVSGVYNEQFFGPGTRLTVL.

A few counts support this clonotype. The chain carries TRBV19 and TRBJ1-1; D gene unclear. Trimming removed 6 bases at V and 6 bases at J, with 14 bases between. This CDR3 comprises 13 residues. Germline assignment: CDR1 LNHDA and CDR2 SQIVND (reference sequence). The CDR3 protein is CASRPGLTPEAFF. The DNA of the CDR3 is TGTGCCAGTAGGCCAGGACTTACCCCTGAAGCTTTCTTT. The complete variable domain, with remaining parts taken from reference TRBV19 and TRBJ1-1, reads DGGITQSPKYLFRKEGQNVTLSCEQNLNHDAMYWYRQDPGQGLRLIYYSQIVNDFQKGDIAEGYSVSREKKESFPLTVTSAQKNPTAFYLCASRPGLTPEAFFGQGTRLTVV.

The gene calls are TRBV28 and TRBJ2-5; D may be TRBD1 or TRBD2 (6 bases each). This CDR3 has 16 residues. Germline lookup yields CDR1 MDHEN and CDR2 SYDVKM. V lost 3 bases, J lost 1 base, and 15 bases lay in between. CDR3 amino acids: CASSFLLGGGQETQYF. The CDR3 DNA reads TGTGCCAGCAGTTTCCTACTAGGAGGGGGCCAAGAGACCCAGTACTTC. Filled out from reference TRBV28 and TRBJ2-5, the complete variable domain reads DVKVTQSSRYLVKRTGEKVFLECVQDMDHENMFWYRQDPGLGLRLIYFSYDVKMKEKGDIPEGYSVSREKKERFSLILESASTNQTSMYLCASSFLLGGGQETQYFGPGTRLLVL.

The CDR3 nucleotides are TGTGCCACCAGTGATGCCGGGACAGGTACGTCCTACAATGAGCAGTTCTTC. Its protein is CATSDAGTGTSYNEQFF. The J gene is TRBJ2-1, the V gene TRBV24-1; 8 nucleotides align to TRBD1. The germline CDR1 and CDR2 sequences are KGHDR and SFDVKD. With 3 bases clipped from V and 1 base from J, the junction kept 7 bases outside the gene matches. CDR3 size: 17 residues.

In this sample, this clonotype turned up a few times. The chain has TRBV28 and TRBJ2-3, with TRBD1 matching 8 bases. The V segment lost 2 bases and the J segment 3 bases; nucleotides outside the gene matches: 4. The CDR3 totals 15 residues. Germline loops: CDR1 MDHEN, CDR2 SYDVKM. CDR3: CASSLIDRGTDTQYF. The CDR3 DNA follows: TGTGCCAGCAGTTTAATAGACAGGGGAACAGATACGCAGTATTTT.

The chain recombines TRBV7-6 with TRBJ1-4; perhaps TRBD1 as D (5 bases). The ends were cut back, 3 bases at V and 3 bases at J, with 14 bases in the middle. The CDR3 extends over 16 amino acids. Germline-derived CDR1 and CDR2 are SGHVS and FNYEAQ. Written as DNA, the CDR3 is TGTGCCAGCAGCTTGGGGCACAGGTCGGCTAATGAAAAACTGTTTTTT. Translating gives CASSLGHRSANEKLFF.

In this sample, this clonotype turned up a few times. In nucleotides, the CDR3 is TGTGCCATCAGTGAGTCAGGCAGGGGGATAGAAGAGACCCAGTACTTC. It yields the protein CAISESGRGIEETQYF. This chain joins TRBV10-3 and TRBJ2-5; TRBD1 agrees at 7 bases. Germline CDR1 ENHRY, CDR2 SYGVKD. Losses at the gene ends were 0 bases for V and 3 bases for J; bases not matched to a gene: 7. The CDR3 is 16 residues long.

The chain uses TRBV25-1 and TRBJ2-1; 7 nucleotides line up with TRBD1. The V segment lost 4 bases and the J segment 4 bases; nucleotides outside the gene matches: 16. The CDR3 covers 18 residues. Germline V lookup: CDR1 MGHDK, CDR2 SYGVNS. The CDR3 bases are TGTGCCAGCAGTGTTCTCGCGGGCACCCTACAGGGGTACAATGAGCAGTTCTTC. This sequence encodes CASSVLAGTLQGYNEQFF.

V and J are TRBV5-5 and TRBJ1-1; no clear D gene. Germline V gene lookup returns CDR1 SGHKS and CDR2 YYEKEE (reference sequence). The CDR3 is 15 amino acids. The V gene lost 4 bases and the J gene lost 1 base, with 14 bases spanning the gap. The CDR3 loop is CASSPTITRNTEAFF. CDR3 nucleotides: TGTGCCAGCAGCCCCACGATAACCCGGAACACTGAAGCTTTCTTT.